Listed below are T cell receptor beta chains from one sample, sequenced in a study of T cells after yellow fever vaccination. From the 5' RACE reads, TCRdb called clonotypes with MiXCR, one entry per CDR3 protein. The sample yields about 350,000 distinct CDR3 sequences, around 10% seen once. The specimen comprised PBMCs, sampled on the day of the first yellow fever vaccination. Receptor source: a man in his late teens or twenties who received the YFV17D yellow fever vaccine. Both conserved end residues are part of each CDR3. Each record gives: CDR3 DNA, CDR3 protein, D gene, J gene, clone size, V gene. A D gene is named only where the DNA matches it firmly. The size field is filled for only some rows; it gives once, few, many or a size class.

DNA: TGTGCCAGCGTGGGCAGCTTAAACTACGAGCAGTACTTC
CDR3: CASVGSLNYEQYF
D: -
J: TRBJ2-7
size: -
V: TRBV18

DNA: TGTGCCTGGAGTAAGGGCAGGGTGGGTGAAAAACTGTTTTTT
CDR3: CAWSKGRVGEKLFF
D: -
J: TRBJ1-4
size: few
V: TRBV30

DNA: TGTGCCAGCAGCTTGTCCTCCCCTCGATATGGCTACACCTTC
CDR3: CASSLSSPRYGYTF
D: -
J: TRBJ1-2
size: -
V: TRBV5-6

DNA: TGTGCCAGCAGCGTAGAGTACACAGATACGCAGTATTTT
CDR3: CASSVEYTDTQYF
D: -
J: TRBJ2-3
size: -
V: TRBV9

DNA: TGTGCCACCAGTGACCCTCCCGAGCCTGGCTACACCTTC
CDR3: CATSDPPEPGYTF
D: -
J: TRBJ1-2
size: few
V: TRBV24-1

DNA: TGTGCCACCACACGCCGGGACAGGGGCTATGGCTACACCTTC
CDR3: CATTRRDRGYGYTF
D: TRBD1
J: TRBJ1-2
size: few
V: TRBV6-1

DNA: TGTGCCAGCAGCTTCGGGACAGAGCGCTACGAGCAGTACTTC
CDR3: CASSFGTERYEQYF
D: TRBD1
J: TRBJ2-7
size: few
V: TRBV5-6

DNA: TGTGCCAGCAGTTTAAGTCGAGGGTTTAGCACCGGGGAGCTGTTTTTT
CDR3: CASSLSRGFSTGELFF
D: -
J: TRBJ2-2
size: many
V: TRBV12-3/TRBV12-4

DNA: TGTGCCAGCAGTACCGCCCGCGGCCAGGGGGGCGGGGAGCTGTTTTTT
CDR3: CASSTARGQGGGELFF
D: -
J: TRBJ2-2
size: -
V: TRBV28

DNA: TGCAGTGCTAGTCGGATCAACCAAGAGACCCAGTACTTC
CDR3: CSASRINQETQYF
D: -
J: TRBJ2-5
size: -
V: TRBV20-1

DNA: TGCGCCAGCAGCCAAGCAACCGGGACAATAGGCAATGAGCAGTTCTTC
CDR3: CASSQATGTIGNEQFF
D: -
J: TRBJ2-1
size: few
V: TRBV4-1

DNA: TGTGCCAGCAGGGGTGATAAGGGGGCACGAGAAAAACTGTTTTTT
CDR3: CASRGDKGAREKLFF
D: TRBD1
J: TRBJ1-4
size: few
V: TRBV12-3/TRBV12-4

DNA: TGCAGTGCTACCACGAGAGCGGGACAGGACACTGAAGCTTTCTTT
CDR3: CSATTRAGQDTEAFF
D: TRBD1
J: TRBJ1-1
size: few
V: TRBV20-1

DNA: TGTGCCAGCTCACCAGGAGCGGGAGGCACTGAAGCTTTCTTT
CDR3: CASSPGAGGTEAFF
D: -
J: TRBJ1-1
size: few
V: TRBV18

DNA: TGCGCCAGCAGCGGGCGGGGGGCGGACACAGATACGCAGTATTTT
CDR3: CASSGRGADTDTQYF
D: TRBD2
J: TRBJ2-3
size: -
V: TRBV4-1

DNA: TGTGCCGCTTCCACCGGGGGGGCCAATGAGCAGTTCTTC
CDR3: CAASTGGANEQFF
D: TRBD2
J: TRBJ2-1
size: few
V: TRBV28

DNA: TGTGCCAGCAGCTTCAGAAGGGGAAATGAAGCTTTCTTT
CDR3: CASSFRRGNEAFF
D: -
J: TRBJ1-1
size: -
V: TRBV7-9

DNA: TGTGCCAGCAGCCTCCAGGGGCAGGATGGGAACACTGAAGCTTTCTTT
CDR3: CASSLQGQDGNTEAFF
D: -
J: TRBJ1-1
size: few
V: TRBV3-1

DNA: TGTGCCAGCAGCTTAAGGAGGGGGTACTCTAACTATGGCTACACCTTC
CDR3: CASSLRRGYSNYGYTF
D: -
J: TRBJ1-2
size: few
V: TRBV7-2

DNA: TGCGCCAGCAGCCAAGGCCCGGGAGAACGGACCGGGGAGCTGTTTTTT
CDR3: CASSQGPGERTGELFF
D: -
J: TRBJ2-2
size: few
V: TRBV4-3

DNA: TGTGCCAGCAGTTACTCGAGGAGTCCAGGTTCACCCCTCCACTTT
CDR3: CASSYSRSPGSPLHF
D: -
J: TRBJ1-6
size: few
V: TRBV6-5

DNA: TGTGCCAGTAAATGGGACGCGACAGATACGCAGTATTTT
CDR3: CASKWDATDTQYF
D: -
J: TRBJ2-3
size: -
V: TRBV19

DNA: TGTGCCAGCAGCGTAGCGTGGAATCAGCCCCAGCATTTT
CDR3: CASSVAWNQPQHF
D: -
J: TRBJ1-5
size: few
V: TRBV9

DNA: TGCAGCGTTGAAGATGTGGACAGGGGTTACGAGCAGTACTTC
CDR3: CSVEDVDRGYEQYF
D: TRBD1
J: TRBJ2-7
size: -
V: TRBV29-1

DNA: TGTGCCAGCAGTCCCCTAGTTACAGGCCCTCGAGGGAATGAGCAGTTCTTC
CDR3: CASSPLVTGPRGNEQFF
D: -
J: TRBJ2-1
size: -
V: TRBV25-1

DNA: TGTGCCAGCAGCCGCGGGGGTGGGGTCCAAGAGACCCAGTACTTC
CDR3: CASSRGGGVQETQYF
D: TRBD2
J: TRBJ2-5
size: -
V: TRBV7-3

DNA: TGTGCCAGCAGCCAGAGCCACTCTGGAAACACCATATATTTT
CDR3: CASSQSHSGNTIYF
D: -
J: TRBJ1-3
size: many
V: TRBV11-2

DNA: TGTGCCAGCAGCCCTAGCGGGTATAGCACAGATACGCAGTATTTT
CDR3: CASSPSGYSTDTQYF
D: TRBD2
J: TRBJ2-3
size: few
V: TRBV7-2

DNA: TGCAGCCCACGGCGGTACCAAGAGACCCAGTACTTC
CDR3: CSPRRYQETQYF
D: -
J: TRBJ2-5
size: -
V: TRBV20-1

DNA: TGTGCCAGCAGCCAAGCTTATTCATCACCCCTCCACTTT
CDR3: CASSQAYSSPLHF
D: -
J: TRBJ1-6
size: few
V: TRBV3-1

DNA: TGTGCCAGTAGTACGCAGAAGGTGGACGAGCAGTACTTC
CDR3: CASSTQKVDEQYF
D: -
J: TRBJ2-7
size: few
V: TRBV19

DNA: TGTGCCACCAGTGATAGGGGGGGGCAAGGGTTTGAGCAGTTCTTC
CDR3: CATSDRGGQGFEQFF
D: -
J: TRBJ2-1
size: -
V: TRBV24-1

DNA: TGTGCCAGCAGGAGGGAGGTGATGGTTGAAAAACTGTTTTTT
CDR3: CASRREVMVEKLFF
D: -
J: TRBJ1-4
size: many
V: TRBV2

DNA: TGTGCCAGCAGCCAAGAGGACTACACAGATACGCAGTATTTT
CDR3: CASSQEDYTDTQYF
D: -
J: TRBJ2-3
size: -
V: TRBV4-2

DNA: TGTGCCAGCAGTCCCCTCCGTAGCGGGGGGGCCGGGGAGACCCAGTACTTC
CDR3: CASSPLRSGGAGETQYF
D: TRBD2
J: TRBJ2-5
size: few
V: TRBV28

DNA: TGTGCCAGCAGCTTCAGACAGGGGGCCTACGAGCAGTACTTC
CDR3: CASSFRQGAYEQYF
D: TRBD1
J: TRBJ2-7
size: many
V: TRBV5-5

DNA: TGTGCCAGCAGCCAAGTGCCAGCGGGGCTCATTAACACCGGGGAGCTGTTTTTT
CDR3: CASSQVPAGLINTGELFF
D: TRBD2
J: TRBJ2-2
size: few
V: TRBV4-2

DNA: TGTGCCAGCAGCCCGCCCGGGCTTCACCAAGAGACCCAGTACTTC
CDR3: CASSPPGLHQETQYF
D: -
J: TRBJ2-5
size: few
V: TRBV3-1

DNA: TGCGCCAGCAGCCAAGAGGGCCGGGGTGGGAGCACTGAAGCTTTCTTT
CDR3: CASSQEGRGGSTEAFF
D: -
J: TRBJ1-1
size: many
V: TRBV4-1

DNA: TGTGCCACCCGGGACGGGCCGAACACTGAAGCTTTCTTT
CDR3: CATRDGPNTEAFF
D: -
J: TRBJ1-1
size: -
V: TRBV12-3/TRBV12-4

DNA: TGCGCCAGCAGCTTTGTGGCGGGGGGAGTCACAGATACGCAGTATTTT
CDR3: CASSFVAGGVTDTQYF
D: TRBD2
J: TRBJ2-3
size: -
V: TRBV5-1

DNA: TGTGCCTGGACCCCCGCCGGGGATGGCTACACCTTC
CDR3: CAWTPAGDGYTF
D: -
J: TRBJ1-2
size: few
V: TRBV30

DNA: TGTGCCAGCAGCTTAGCGCACTCTGAGGAGACCCAGTACTTC
CDR3: CASSLAHSEETQYF
D: -
J: TRBJ2-5
size: many
V: TRBV7-2

DNA: TGTGCCATCTCGGACCACGAAGGGCCCTCCAGGGCACGTGGCTACACCTTC
CDR3: CAISDHEGPSRARGYTF
D: -
J: TRBJ1-2
size: -
V: TRBV10-3

DNA: TGTGCCAGCAGCTTAGCCCCACTAGCGGGGGGGCCAAATGAGCAGTTCTTC
CDR3: CASSLAPLAGGPNEQFF
D: TRBD2
J: TRBJ2-1
size: few
V: TRBV7-2

DNA: TGTGCCAGCAGCGCAAAAAAAAGGGGCGGAACCTACGAGCAGTACTTC
CDR3: CASSAKKRGGTYEQYF
D: -
J: TRBJ2-7
size: few
V: TRBV21-1

DNA: TGTGCCTGGGTTAAGACCGGGGAGCTGTTTTTT
CDR3: CAWVKTGELFF
D: -
J: TRBJ2-2
size: few
V: TRBV30

DNA: TGTGCCAGTAGTATAGAAGAGGGGAACATTCAGTACTTC
CDR3: CASSIEEGNIQYF
D: -
J: TRBJ2-4
size: -
V: TRBV19

DNA: TGTGCCATCAGTGAACCCGGGTCCGCCCGTGATGGCTACACCTTC
CDR3: CAISEPGSARDGYTF
D: -
J: TRBJ1-2
size: many
V: TRBV10-3

DNA: TGTGCCAGATTCTGGGGACAGAATAGCAATCAGCCCCAGCATTTT
CDR3: CARFWGQNSNQPQHF
D: TRBD1
J: TRBJ1-5
size: -
V: TRBV6-1

DNA: TGCGCCAGCAGCTTGGCCGGGCCTGACGGAGCTTTCTTT
CDR3: CASSLAGPDGAFF
D: -
J: TRBJ1-1
size: once
V: TRBV5-1

DNA: TGTGCCAGCAGTTCCGTCCTGAAAGACAGGCTCTATGGCTACACCTTC
CDR3: CASSSVLKDRLYGYTF
D: -
J: TRBJ1-2
size: many
V: TRBV6-2/TRBV6-3

DNA: TGTGCCAGCAGTTTATGGATACATCGGTGGCGGAACACCGGGGAGCTGTTTTTT
CDR3: CASSLWIHRWRNTGELFF
D: -
J: TRBJ2-2
size: few
V: TRBV28

DNA: TGCGCCAGCAGCCAAGAGGGTCAGCCCCAGCATTTT
CDR3: CASSQEGQPQHF
D: -
J: TRBJ1-5
size: many
V: TRBV4-3

DNA: TGTGCCAGCAGCCAAGATTTCTTGACACAGGATGTTAAACTGTTTTTT
CDR3: CASSQDFLTQDVKLFF
D: -
J: TRBJ1-4
size: -
V: TRBV4-2

DNA: TGCAGTGCATCCGACGGTGGCAATCAGCCCCAGCATTTT
CDR3: CSASDGGNQPQHF
D: -
J: TRBJ1-5
size: -
V: TRBV20-1

DNA: TGTGCCTGGAGCACACTCCTAGGTCAGCCCCAGCATTTT
CDR3: CAWSTLLGQPQHF
D: -
J: TRBJ1-5
size: -
V: TRBV30

DNA: TGTGCCAGCAGTTTTCCGGGAACCACTGAAGCTTTCTTT
CDR3: CASSFPGTTEAFF
D: -
J: TRBJ1-1
size: many
V: TRBV6-5

DNA: TGTGCCAGCGCCGACCCTGGAGGGAATGAGCAGTTCTTC
CDR3: CASADPGGNEQFF
D: -
J: TRBJ2-1
size: -
V: TRBV12-3/TRBV12-4